This T cell receptor (beta chain) came from a study of blood T cell repertoires in COVID-19. The wider study: Acute and convalescent COVID-19 samples came from the United States, Italy and Spain.

Original methodology: How many nucleated cells were present was estimated from reference gene primer amplification. TCRdb's copy holds only in-frame clones and misses some; the assay was immunoSEQ multiplex PCR. That table gives V, J and clone size, and the DNA gave D and trimming. Found here are about 330,000 clones, 70% to 90% of them singletons; the top ten hold approximately 4%. Trimming pared 3 bases from V and 0 bases from J, leaving 15 bases between. The CDR3 sequence is 17 residues long. Germline V gives CDR1 SGHAT, CDR2 FQNNGV. The source of this sequence is a woman aged 45-59 years with active or convalescent COVID-19. Input material: peripheral blood. This sequence joins TRBV11-2 and TRBJ2-1; D may be TRBD2 (6 bases). Written as DNA, the CDR3 is TGTGCCAGCAGCTTCCTGATAGCGGAGAGCTCCTACAATGAGCAGTTCTTC. It yields the protein CASSFLIAESSYNEQFF.